The 24 T cell receptor beta chains given below trace back to one sample, sequenced in a study of blood T cell repertoires in COVID-19. Profiling relied on immunoSEQ multiplex PCR, and the TCRdb table lists in-frame clones only, not all of them. The sample lists 180,000 or so clones; roughly 87% were seen once. The material sequenced was PBMCs or T cells enriched from blood (not recorded which). These receptors were taken from a human donor with acute COVID-19. The donor label of this sample is uncertain.

The chain has TRBV7-9 and TRBJ1-4; D unresolved. Germline CDR1 SEHNR, CDR2 FQNEAQ (reference sequence). The CDR3 consists of 13 residues. V gave up 6 bases and J gave up 7 bases, with 12 bases separating them. CDR3 loop: CASSPDSGEKLFF. The DNA for the CDR3 is TGTGCCAGCAGTCCCGATTCGGGTGAAAAACTGTTTTTT.

This chain uses TRBV12-3 or TRBV12-4 with TRBJ1-2; 9 positions agree with TRBD1. Losses at the gene ends were 5 bases for V and 6 bases for J; bases not matched to a gene: 4. The CDR3 runs 13 residues. In nucleotides, the CDR3 is TGTGCCAGCAGTACCGGGACAGGGAATGGCTACACCTTC. It is translated as CASSTGTGNGYTF.

The chain employs TRBV29-1 and TRBJ1-2; TRBD1 might be the D (6 bases). Germline V CDR1 and CDR2: SQVTM, ANQGSEA. The CDR3 contains 13 residues. Between the trimmed V and J ends, which lost 6 bases and 3 bases, there was a span of 14 bases. The CDR3 here is CSVAVGADYGYTF. The CDR3 coding sequence is TGCAGCGTCGCCGTGGGGGCCGACTATGGCTACACCTTC.

The chain combines TRBV19 with TRBJ2-5; TRBD2 matches 9 bases. Germline CDR1 is LNHDA and CDR2 is SQIVND (reference sequence). The CDR3 is made up of 14 amino acids. With V trimmed by 10 bases and J by 4 bases, 10 bases remained unmatched. CDR3: CATRRGGAGETQYF. The CDR3 nucleotides read TGTGCCACCCGACGCGGGGGGGCCGGAGAGACCCAGTACTTC.

This sequence joins TRBV29-1 and TRBJ1-1; TRBD1 might be the D (5 bases). The CDR3 runs 13 residues. Germline CDR1 is SQVTM and CDR2 is ANQGSEA. V was clipped by 3 bases and J by 8 bases, with 16 bases between them. CDR3 nucleotide sequence: TGCAGCGTTGACAGGGCCGGACCCCGGGAAGCTTTCTTT. It specifies CSVDRAGPREAFF. The entire variable domain, with the rest obtained from reference TRBV29-1 and TRBJ1-1, is as follows: SAVISQKPSRDICQRGTSLTIQCQVDSQVTMMFWYRQQPGQSLTLIATANQGSEATYESGFVIDKFPISRPNLTFSTLTVSNMSPEDSSIYLCSVDRAGPREAFFGQGTRLTVV.

The CDR3 is CASSQGAGTEAFF. As DNA, the CDR3 is TGTGCCAGCAGCCAGGGGGCAGGGACTGAAGCTTTCTTT. This chain uses TRBV7-9 with TRBJ1-1; 8 bases line up with TRBD1. The CDR3 is made up of 13 amino acids. Germline V gene sequence: CDR1 SEHNR, CDR2 FQNEAQ (reference sequence). The V gene end was trimmed by 5 bases and the J gene end by 5 bases; junction bases not matched to a gene: 4.

This rearrangement joins TRBV9 to TRBJ2-1; 11 nucleotides agree with TRBD2. This CDR3 contains 18 residues. After removal of 4 bases from V and 2 bases from J, the junction contained 11 bases not matched to a gene. The germline V gene encodes CDR1 SGDLS and CDR2 YYNGEE. For the CDR3, the DNA is TGTGCCAGCAGCCCCCGGGCTAGCGGGGGGCAACCCTACAATGAGCAGTTCTTC. Amino acids: CASSPRASGGQPYNEQFF.

This chain links TRBV2 with TRBJ1-1, with TRBD1 matching 7 bases. Looked up from germline, CDR1 is SNHLY and CDR2 is FYNNEI. V lost 4 bases to trimming and J lost 4 bases; unmatched junction nucleotides: 9. CDR3 length equals 15 residues. CDR3 protein: CASSANLRGPTEAFF. The CDR3, as DNA: TGTGCCAGCAGTGCCAACCTTAGGGGGCCCACTGAAGCTTTCTTT.

The gene calls are TRBV7-9 and TRBJ1-1; 7 nucleotides line up with TRBD1. Germline loops: CDR1 SEHNR, CDR2 FQNEAQ (reference sequence). The CDR3 totals 14 residues. Trimming cost V 5 bases and J 2 bases; bases outside gene matches: 5. The CDR3 region is CASSAGQTNTEAFF. In DNA, the CDR3 is TGTGCCAGCAGCGCGGGACAGACCAACACTGAAGCTTTCTTT.

This chain's CDR3 is CASSQGLGQQETQYF. CDR3 in DNA: TGTGCCAGCAGCCAAGGGTTGGGGCAACAAGAGACCCAGTACTTC. The chain links TRBV3-1 (or the pseudogene TRBV3-2) to TRBJ2-5; the D gene is possibly TRBD1 (5 bases). Germline CDR1 is LGHDT and CDR2 is YNNKEL (reference sequence). The V end lost 1 base, the J end lost 2 bases, and 11 bases lay between the germline ends. The CDR3 length is 15 residues.

J is TRBJ2-5 and V is TRBV5-1; possibly TRBD1 for D (6 bases). Germline CDR1 is SGHRS and CDR2 is YFSETQ. The CDR3 runs to 17 residues. Trimming removed 0 bases from V and 1 base from J, with 16 bases in between. The CDR3 sequence is CASSLEGRQAFQETQYF. Written as DNA, the CDR3 is TGCGCCAGCAGCTTGGAAGGTCGACAGGCTTTCCAAGAGACCCAGTACTTC.

This clone was picked up one time. The chain joins TRBV12-3 or TRBV12-4 to TRBJ1-1, with 7 bases lining up with TRBD1. The V and J ends lost 6 bases and 5 bases, in that order; junction bases with no gene match: 6. The CDR3 covers 13 residues. This CDR3 is CASSKTRGTEAFF. The CDR3 DNA reads as TGTGCCAGCAGCAAGACCAGGGGGACTGAAGCTTTCTTT.

The gene calls are TRBV20-1 and TRBJ2-7; no firm D call. V lost 3 bases and J 5 bases, leaving 8 bases between the germline ends. The CDR3 spans 11 residues. CDR1 and CDR2 from the germline V gene are DFQATT and SNEGSKA (reference sequence). This chain's CDR3 is CSASQLDEQYF. The CDR3, as DNA: TGCAGTGCTAGTCAGCTAGACGAGCAGTACTTC.

The J gene is TRBJ1-1, the V gene TRBV14, with TRBD1 identical over 7 bases. The junction had 3 bases not matched to a gene; V was cut back by 4 bases and J by 1 base. The germline V gene has CDR1 SGHDN and CDR2 FVKESK. CDR3 length: 14 amino acids. CDR3 nucleotides: TGTGCCAGCAGCCGACAGGGTGGGAACACTGAAGCTTTCTTT. It yields the protein CASSRQGGNTEAFF. Full variable domain (remainder filled in from reference TRBV14 and TRBJ1-1): EAGVTQFPSHSVIEKGQTVTLRCDPISGHDNLYWYRRVMGKEIKFLLHFVKESKQDESGMPNNRFLAERTGGTYSTLKVQPAELEDSGVYFCASSRQGGNTEAFFGQGTRLTVV.

The chain combines TRBV4-2 with TRBJ2-2; TRBD1 agrees at 10 bases. CDR1 is LGHNA and CDR2 is YNFKEQ in the germline V gene. After removal of 2 bases from V and 3 bases from J, the junction contained 12 bases not matched to a gene. This CDR3 comprises 19 residues. The chain's CDR3 is CASSQISTGGNEDTGELFF. DNA of the CDR3: TGTGCCAGCAGCCAAATTTCGACAGGGGGCAATGAGGACACCGGGGAGCTGTTTTTT.

This clone showed up just a few times. V usage is TRBV27 and J usage is TRBJ2-2; D may be TRBD2 (6 bases). The CDR3 is made up of 14 amino acids. Germline V lookup: CDR1 MNHEY, CDR2 SMNVEV (reference sequence). V was trimmed by 4 bases and J by 8 bases, leaving 14 bases between them. Written as DNA, the CDR3 is TGTGCCAGCAGTTCTCCGGGACTCGCGGGGGAGCTGTTTTTT. Amino acids: CASSSPGLAGELFF.

The chain joins TRBV29-1 to TRBJ1-4; D unresolved. The V gene lost 0 bases and the J gene lost 7 bases, with 6 bases spanning the gap. Germline CDR1 reads SQVTM; CDR2 reads ANQGSEA. The CDR3 is 12 residues long. The CDR3 loop is CSVEERGEKLFF. Here the CDR3 DNA reads TGCAGCGTTGAAGAGCGGGGTGAAAAACTGTTTTTT.

This clone was picked up one time. J is TRBJ1-1 and V is TRBV13, with D perhaps matching TRBD1 (5 bases). V was pared by 2 bases and J by 3 bases, with 22 bases between. The CDR3 spans 18 residues. Germline assignment: CDR1 PRHDT and CDR2 FYEKMQ (reference sequence). DNA for the CDR3: TGTGCCAGCAGCTTATCATTTGGGAGAATTGGGACTCACACTGAAGCTTTCTTT. Protein sequence: CASSLSFGRIGTHTEAFF.

V is TRBV19 and J is TRBJ2-1, with D maybe TRBD2 (5 bases). V lost 3 bases and J 8 bases, leaving 32 bases between the germline ends. Germline lookup yields CDR1 LNHDA and CDR2 SQIVND (reference sequence). The CDR3 loop spans 20 amino acids. The CDR3 DNA is TGTGCCAGTAGTATGCGAGGCCGGGGTGTGGGCCCCGGTGGTACGGATGAGCAGTTCTTC. It yields the protein CASSMRGRGVGPGGTDEQFF.

This clone has only one observation. The J gene is TRBJ2-7, the V gene TRBV6-2 or TRBV6-3, with 9 bases aligning to TRBD2. The germline V gene has CDR1 MNHEY and CDR2 SVGEGT. The CDR3 length is 15 residues. Losses at the gene ends were 2 bases for V and 1 base for J; bases not matched to a gene: 3. This CDR3 is CASSYLRGGSYEQYF. The DNA of the CDR3 is TGTGCCAGCAGTTACCTGCGGGGGGGATCCTACGAGCAGTACTTC.

The V call is TRBV15, the J call TRBJ2-5, with D perhaps TRBD1 (5 bases). The V gene's germline CDR1 is LNHNV and CDR2 YYDKDF (reference sequence). The CDR3 spans 12 residues. Trimming took off 0 bases at V and 7 bases at J, with 6 bases between the two ends. CDR3 sequence: CATSRDRGTQYF. In nucleotides, the CDR3 is TGTGCCACCAGCAGAGATAGGGGGACCCAGTACTTC.

V and J are TRBV18 and TRBJ1-4; 7 bases are shared with TRBD1. CDR1 is KGHSH and CDR2 is LQKENI in the germline V gene. With 6 bases clipped from V and 0 bases from J, the junction kept 7 bases outside the gene matches. This CDR3 spans 16 amino acids. The CDR3 bases are TGTGCCAGCTCCATACAGGGGCCCGCAACTAATGAAAAACTGTTTTTT. This sequence encodes CASSIQGPATNEKLFF.

This chain links TRBV7-9 with TRBJ2-5, with a possible D match to TRBD2 (6 bases). Trimming took off 4 bases at V and 5 bases at J, with 14 bases between the two ends. CDR3 size: 14 residues. CDR1 is SEHNR and CDR2 is FQNEAQ in the germline V gene (reference sequence). CDR3 nucleotides: TGTGCCAGCAGCTCCTGGGACTTTCAGGAGACCCAGTACTTC. The encoded protein is CASSSWDFQETQYF.

The CDR3 nucleotides are TGTGCCAGCTCACGGGGGCAGTATCAGCCCCAGCATTTT. It yields the protein CASSRGQYQPQHF. The chain has TRBV18 and TRBJ1-5, with a weak D call TRBD1 (6 bases). V was cut by 4 bases and J by 5 bases, with 9 bases left in between. Per germline, CDR1 KGHSH and CDR2 LQKENI. CDR3 length equals 13 residues.